This T cell receptor beta chain was captured in a study of T cells after yellow fever vaccination. Study conclusions and caveats: Highly abundant clonotypes carried over from the bulk population could end up in FACS-sorted repertoires as contaminants. At 95% to 97% for CD4 and almost 90% for CD8, most primary-vaccination clones showed up again after the booster. Researchers noted that a small share of clonotypes showed up in both CD4 and CD8 compartments.

Germline CDR1 SQVTM, CDR2 ANQGSEA. Trimming took off 4 bases at V and 5 bases at J, with 8 bases between the two ends. This CDR3 contains 11 residues. This clonotype was seen once. Antigen specificity is unknown. This is likely a read error, given that the CDR3 carries no conserved phenylalanine or tryptophan at its end. Template switching by 5'RACE produced TCR cDNA, adding a universal primer site and UMIs. Via MiXCR, TCRdb re-called the 5' RACE reads, giving one row per CDR3 protein. The profile shows a few hundred thousand distinct CDR3 sequences, 3% to 4.5% of them singletons. The source of this sequence is a man younger than 30 who received the YFV17D yellow fever vaccine. Sequenced material: PBMCs, taken 5 days after the yellow fever booster vaccination. The chain links TRBV29-1 to TRBJ2-5; D unclear. CDR3 sequence reads: CSVGVTETQYI. As DNA, the CDR3 is TGCAGCGTTGGGGTCACGGAGACCCAGTACATC.